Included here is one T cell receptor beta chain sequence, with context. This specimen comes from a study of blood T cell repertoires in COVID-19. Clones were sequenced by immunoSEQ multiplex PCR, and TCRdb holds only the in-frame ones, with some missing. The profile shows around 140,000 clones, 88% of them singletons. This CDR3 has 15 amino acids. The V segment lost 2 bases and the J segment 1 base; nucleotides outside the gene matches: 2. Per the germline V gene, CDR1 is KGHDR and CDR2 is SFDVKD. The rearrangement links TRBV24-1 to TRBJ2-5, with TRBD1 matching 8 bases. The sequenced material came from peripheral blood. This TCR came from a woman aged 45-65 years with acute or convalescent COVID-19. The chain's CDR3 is CATSDSGTGQETQYF. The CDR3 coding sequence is TGTGCCACCAGTGATTCTGGGACAGGCCAAGAGACCCAGTACTTC.